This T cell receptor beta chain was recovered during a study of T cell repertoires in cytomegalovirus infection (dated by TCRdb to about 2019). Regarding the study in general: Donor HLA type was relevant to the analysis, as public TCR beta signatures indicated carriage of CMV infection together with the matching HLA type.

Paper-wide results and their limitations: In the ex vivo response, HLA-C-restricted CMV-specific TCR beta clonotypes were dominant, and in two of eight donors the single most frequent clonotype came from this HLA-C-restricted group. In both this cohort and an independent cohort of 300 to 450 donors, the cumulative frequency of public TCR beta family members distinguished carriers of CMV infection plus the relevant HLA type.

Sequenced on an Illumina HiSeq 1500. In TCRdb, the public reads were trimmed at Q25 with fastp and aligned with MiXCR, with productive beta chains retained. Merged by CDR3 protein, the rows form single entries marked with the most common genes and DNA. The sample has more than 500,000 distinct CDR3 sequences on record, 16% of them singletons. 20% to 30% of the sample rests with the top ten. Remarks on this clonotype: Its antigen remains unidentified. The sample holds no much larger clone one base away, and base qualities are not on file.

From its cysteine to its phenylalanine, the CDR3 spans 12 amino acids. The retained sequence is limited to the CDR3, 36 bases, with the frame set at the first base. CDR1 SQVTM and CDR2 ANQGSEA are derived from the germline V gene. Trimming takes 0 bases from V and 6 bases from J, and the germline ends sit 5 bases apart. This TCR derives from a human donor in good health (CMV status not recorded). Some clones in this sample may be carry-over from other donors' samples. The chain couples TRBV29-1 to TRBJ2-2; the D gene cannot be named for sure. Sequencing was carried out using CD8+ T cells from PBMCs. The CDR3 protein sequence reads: CSVEDVAGELFF. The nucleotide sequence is TGCAGCGTTGAAGATGTCGCCGGGGAGCTGTTTTTT.